This T cell receptor (beta chain) was observed in a study of cytomegalovirus exposure and HLA in healthy donors. Whole-study results and caveats: Earlier results showed most TCR beta V segments being productive about 87% or about 30% of the time. Reported results showed that the classifier diagnosed cytomegalovirus status with high specificity and sensitivity.

About this clone: Its antigen is as yet unknown.

The PCR contained 60 Vbeta and 13 Jbeta primers. Method: immunoSEQ multiplex PCR; TCRdb's copy keeps in-frame clones and lacks some. There are roughly 120,000 clones in the sample; 65% to 80% occur only once, and roughly 4% lies in the top ten. This donor's CMV serostatus is unrecorded. Sequencing was performed on PBMCs. The clonotype comes from a human donor in good health.

CDR3 in amino acids: CSVRQDNTNTEAFF. In DNA, the CDR3 is TGCAGCGTTCGACAGGATAACACGAACACTGAAGCTTTCTTT. The genes are TRBV29-1 and TRBJ1-1; TRBD1 is a possible D gene (6 bases). The V end was cut by 5 bases, the J end by 1 base, with 14 bases between. The CDR3 covers 14 residues. Germline V gene sequence: CDR1 SQVTM, CDR2 ANQGSEA.